One and the same sample provided the 10 T cell receptor beta chains below, sequenced in a study of STAT3 mutations in large granular lymphocyte leukemia (dated by TCRdb to between 2017 and 2020). What the authors observed across the whole study: At least one immunodominant TCRbeta clonotype was present in every T-LGLL patient, and multiple immunodominant subclonotypes appeared in about half of the T-LGLL patients.

The library was generated by the immunoSEQ multiplex PCR assay. The source is immuneACCESS, and TCRdb retained only in-frame sequences with V and J called. Part of the clones is not carried over; for the studies checked, unresolved V genes explain less than half of this, and the remainder is unexplained. The sample profile shows more than 10,000 clones; 65% to 90% of them were found once. The ten largest clones represent about 86% of the sample. Their recognized antigens are unknown. The sample was peripheral blood mononuclear cells. The receptor source for this set is an older man with T-cell large granular lymphocyte leukemia. Some clones in this sample may be carry-over from other donors' samples. The age is the age at diagnosis.

This chain links TRBV18 with TRBJ2-5; 7 positions match TRBD2. The J segment lost 4 bases and the V segment lost 1 base, leaving 3 bases of the junction unmatched. CDR1 is KGHSH and CDR2 is LQKENI in the germline V gene. The CDR3 runs 14 residues. Here the CDR3 reads CASSPRLAVETQYF. In DNA form, the CDR3 reads TGTGCCAGCTCACCACGGCTAGCGGTAGAGACCCAGTACTTC.

This chain connects TRBV9 to TRBJ1-6; D is perhaps TRBD1 (5 bases). The CDR3 spans 15 residues. Germline CDR1 is SGDLS and CDR2 is YYNGEE. Trimming pared 0 bases from V and 7 bases from J, leaving 11 bases between. DNA of the CDR3: TGTGCCAGCAGCGTAGATGGGGGTAAGAATTCACCCCTCCACTTT. Protein sequence: CASSVDGGKNSPLHF.

The chain is built from TRBV7-9 and TRBJ2-1; 10 bases match TRBD2. V dropped 5 bases and J dropped 6; count of bases not matched to a gene: 7. This CDR3 is built from 15 residues. The germline V gene has CDR1 SEHNR and CDR2 FQNEAQ (reference sequence). The CDR3 sequence: CASSHKRGGLNEQFF. CDR3 in DNA: TGTGCCAGCAGCCATAAGCGGGGGGGCCTCAATGAGCAGTTCTTC.

The chain uses TRBV5-5 and TRBJ1-5; unclear D gene. Trimming took 5 bases from V and 6 from J, leaving 9 bases between them. Per the germline V gene, CDR1 is SGHKS and CDR2 is YYEKEE (reference sequence). The CDR3 contains 12 residues. CDR3 coding DNA: TGTGCCAGCAGAGGCAGTCTTCAGCCCCAGCATTTT. Protein: CASRGSLQPQHF.

V and J are TRBV4-1 and TRBJ2-3, with D possibly being TRBD2 (6 bases). V gave up 0 bases and J gave up 14 bases, with 15 bases separating them. The germline CDR1 and CDR2 sequences are MGHRA and YSYEKL. The CDR3 runs to 13 residues. The CDR3 DNA follows: TGCGCCAGCAGCCAAGATCGGTGGGGGGTCGGGTATTTT. Translating gives CASSQDRWGVGYF.

The gene calls are TRBV11-2 and TRBJ1-4, with a weak D call TRBD1 (5 bases). CDR1 is SGHAT, CDR2 FQNNGV, per germline. CDR3 length: 12 residues. V lost 3 bases, J lost 7 bases, and 6 bases lay in between. This chain's CDR3 is CASSFGTEKLFF. CDR3 sequence (DNA): TGTGCCAGCAGCTTCGGGACTGAAAAACTGTTTTTT.

The chain joins TRBV30 to TRBJ2-7; D may be TRBD1 (5 bases). V was trimmed by 5 bases and J by 2 bases, leaving 16 bases between them. CDR1 and CDR2 (germline): GTSNPN, SVGIG (reference sequence). This CDR3 region has 14 residues. The CDR3 reads CAWGKQVTAYEQYF. The CDR3 DNA reads TGTGCCTGGGGTAAACAGGTCACTGCCTACGAGCAGTACTTC.

The rearrangement uses TRBV6-5 and TRBJ2-5; 9 bases are a match to TRBD1. The CDR3 covers 15 residues. Germline lookup yields CDR1 MNHEY and CDR2 SVGAGI. J gave up 5 bases and V 5 bases, and 9 bases lay outside the gene matches. CDR3: CASSTYRGQGETQYF. Written as DNA, the CDR3 is TGTGCCAGCAGTACCTACAGGGGGCAGGGGGAGACCCAGTACTTC.

The chain links TRBV6-6 to TRBJ2-7, with unresolved D. Trimming took off 0 bases at V and 5 bases at J, with 11 bases between the two ends. Germline CDR1 MNHNY, CDR2 SVGAGI (reference sequence). The CDR3 loop spans 14 amino acids. The CDR3: CASSYSPQSNEQYF. The CDR3 region has the DNA TGTGCCAGCAGTTACTCCCCGCAGAGTAACGAGCAGTACTTC.

The chain has TRBV5-4 and TRBJ2-7; D gene uncertain. Trimming took 0 bases from V and 4 from J, leaving 5 bases between them. CDR3 size: 12 residues. The germline CDR1 and CDR2 sequences are SGHNT and YYREEE (reference sequence). The CDR3 loop is CASSLDGYEQYF. The CDR3 bases are TGTGCCAGCAGCTTGGACGGGTACGAGCAGTACTTC.